The entry below gives a single T cell receptor beta chain sequence along with its context. Antigen specificity is unknown. Using its own MiXCR run on the 5' RACE reads, TCRdb lists one record per CDR3 protein. The table includes hundreds of thousands of distinct CDR3 sequences, 21% detected once. This entry is derived from a study of identical twins. Whole-study findings and limits: Excess sharing between twins was weaker in beta out-of-frame sequences.

The CDR3 is 15 amino acids. The germline V gene has CDR1 SGHRS and CDR2 YFSETQ. Unmatched junction bases numbered 12, after V lost 7 bases and J lost 3 bases. The sample was also reused in another study, on T cells expressing NK-cell markers. That source adds: CD3+CD56+NKG2C+, CD3+CD56+NKG2C- and CD3+CD56-NKG2C+ T cells, once sorted, supplied the TCR beta repertoires.

The receptor comes from a young woman in good health. Sequenced material: PBMCs. This chain joins TRBV5-1 and TRBJ2-5, with 7 nucleotides matching TRBD2. This CDR3 is CASGTAGELEETQYF. In DNA, the CDR3 is TGCGCCAGCGGAACTGCGGGGGAACTCGAAGAGACCCAGTACTTC. Looking up the rest from reference TRBV5-1 and TRBJ2-5 gives the full variable domain: KAGVTQTPRYLIKTRGQQVTLSCSPISGHRSVSWYQQTPGQGLQFLFEYFSETQRNKGNFPGRFSGRQFSNSRSEMNVSTLELGDSALYLCASGTAGELEETQYFGPGTRLLVL.